The 25 T cell receptor beta chains below all came from one sample that was sequenced in a study of blood T cell repertoires in COVID-19. The table came from immunoSEQ multiplex PCR; TCRdb's copy has only in-frame clones and leaves some out. Of 150,000 or so clones listed, about 82% are singletons. Input material: peripheral blood. Every receptor here comes from a man aged 45-65 years with active or convalescent COVID-19.

The chain links TRBV7-2 to TRBJ1-5; no clear D. The CDR3 totals 15 residues. The V and J ends lost 0 bases and 4 bases respectively, with 10 bases between them. The germline gives CDR1 SGHTA, CDR2 FQGNSA. CDR3 sequence (DNA): TGTGCCAGCAGCTTAGCGGGAGGGAGAAATCAGCCCCAGCATTTT. Protein sequence: CASSLAGGRNQPQHF.

In this sample, this clone turned up many times. This chain connects TRBV11-2 to TRBJ1-5; no reliable D call. V was cut by 1 base and J by 7 bases, with 5 bases left in between. This CDR3 region has 12 residues. The germline V gene has CDR1 SGHAT and CDR2 FQNNGV. CDR3 DNA sequence: TGTGCCAGCAGCTTAGGAGGGCAGCCCCAGCATTTT. Amino acids: CASSLGGQPQHF.

The chain is built from TRBV5-4 and TRBJ2-7, with 7 bases lining up with TRBD1. Germline V gene lookup returns CDR1 SGHNT and CDR2 YYREEE (reference sequence). Unmatched junction bases numbered 3, after V lost 0 bases and J lost 3 bases. The CDR3 loop spans 14 amino acids. DNA for the CDR3: TGTGCCAGCAGCTTGGAGGGGGCCTACTACGAGCAGTACTTC. Translating it yields CASSLEGAYYEQYF.

The chain has TRBV7-9 and TRBJ1-2; 8 bases line up with TRBD1. The CDR3 sequence is 14 residues long. The germline gives CDR1 SEHNR, CDR2 FQNEAQ (reference sequence). With 3 bases clipped from V and 7 bases from J, the junction kept 7 bases outside the gene matches. This CDR3 is CASSFQGAYTGYTF. The CDR3 nucleotides read TGTGCCAGCAGCTTTCAGGGGGCGTACACTGGCTACACCTTC.

The V and J genes are TRBV5-1 and TRBJ2-7; 9 bases line up with TRBD2. V trimming: 0 bases; J trimming: 2 bases; junction bases outside the gene matches: 6. The CDR3 contains 16 residues. Germline loops: CDR1 SGHRS, CDR2 YFSETQ. CDR3 residues: CASSLGASGTAYEQYF. In nucleotides, the CDR3 is TGCGCCAGCAGCTTGGGGGCTAGCGGGACAGCCTACGAGCAGTACTTC.

CDR3 in DNA: TGTGCCAGCAGCCAGGGTGGACAGGGAGGTGCCGGGGAGCTGTTTTTT. Translated, it gives CASSQGGQGGAGELFF. V usage is TRBV4-2 and J usage is TRBJ2-2; 8 bases map to TRBD1. The CDR3 sequence is 16 residues long. The trim removed 3 bases at V and 6 bases at J, leaving 9 bases unmatched. Germline V CDR1 and CDR2: LGHNA, YNFKEQ.

This clone was counted a single time. The CDR3 DNA is TGTGCCAGCAGCTTACATAGCGGGAAAGAGACCCAGTACTTC. Translation: CASSLHSGKETQYF. The rearrangement links TRBV5-6 to TRBJ2-5; TRBD2 aligns across 8 bases. V dropped 2 bases and J dropped 3; count of bases not matched to a gene: 3. Germline V CDR1 and CDR2: SGHDT, YYEEEE. The CDR3 is 14 residues long.

The V call is TRBV18, the J call TRBJ2-1, with 9 bases identical to TRBD2. This CDR3 is 15 amino acids long. The V gene end was trimmed by 8 bases and the J gene end by 9 bases; junction bases not matched to a gene: 14. CDR1 is KGHSH and CDR2 is LQKENI in the germline V gene. The chain's CDR3 is CASQFSAGGPGEQFF. The DNA for the CDR3 is TGTGCCAGCCAATTCTCTGCGGGGGGGCCGGGTGAGCAGTTCTTC. Full variable domain (rest looked up from reference TRBV18 and TRBJ2-1): NAGVMQNPRHLVRRRGQEARLRCSPMKGHSHVYWYRQLPEEGLKFMVYLQKENIIDESGMPKERFSAEFPKEGPSILRIQQVVRGDSAAYFCASQFSAGGPGEQFFGPGTRLTVL.

The chain carries TRBV11-3 and TRBJ2-7; tentatively, D is TRBD1 (7 bases). The CDR3 has 16 residues. Germline V gene sequence: CDR1 SGHNT, CDR2 YENEEA. Deletions cut 3 bases from V and 1 base from J, with 16 bases between. CDR3: CASSLGGTAKSYEQYF. The CDR3 DNA reads TGTGCCAGCAGCTTGGGCGGGACAGCCAAGTCCTACGAGCAGTACTTC.

This clone was observed a few times. The chain uses TRBV27 and TRBJ2-1, with 11 nucleotides matching TRBD2. The CDR3 sequence is 15 residues long. Germline loops: CDR1 MNHEY, CDR2 SMNVEV (reference sequence). V lost 3 bases and J lost 8; bases outside the gene matches: 6. The CDR3 reads CASSFASGRSHEQFF. The CDR3 DNA sequence: TGTGCCAGCAGTTTCGCTAGCGGGAGGTCTCATGAGCAGTTCTTC.

The chain recombines TRBV7-9 with TRBJ2-1; TRBD1 might be the D (6 bases). Germline V CDR1 and CDR2: SEHNR, FQNEAQ (reference sequence). This CDR3 has 19 residues. The ends were cut back, 1 base at V and 8 bases at J, with 27 bases in the middle. The CDR3 region is CASSLGSGLAGALGDEQFF. Written as DNA, the CDR3 is TGTGCCAGCAGCTTAGGCTCCGGTCTGGCAGGGGCATTGGGCGATGAGCAGTTCTTC.

This rearrangement joins TRBV14 to TRBJ2-7; no firm D call. Germline V gene lookup returns CDR1 SGHDN and CDR2 FVKESK. This CDR3 is 13 amino acids long. The V and J ends lost 7 bases and 3 bases respectively, with 13 bases between them. The CDR3 nucleotides are TGTGCCAGCACTCCGCCAGGAAACTACGAGCAGTACTTC. Translating gives CASTPPGNYEQYF.

The chain employs TRBV27 and TRBJ1-6; D gene ambiguous. This CDR3 region has 14 residues. Trimming took off 7 bases at V and 7 bases at J, with 14 bases between the two ends. Germline V lookup: CDR1 MNHEY, CDR2 SMNVEV (reference sequence). CDR3 sequence (DNA): TGTGCCAGCACAACGCGGGAGGGCAATTCACCCCTCCACTTT. Translation: CASTTREGNSPLHF.

V is TRBV9 and J is TRBJ2-7; 13 bases match TRBD2. Unmatched junction bases numbered 8, after V lost 4 bases and J lost 4 bases. Germline loops: CDR1 SGDLS, CDR2 YYNGEE. The CDR3 contains 16 residues. The DNA of the CDR3 is TGTGCCAGCAGCAGCAGAGGACTAGCGGGAGTTTACGAGCAGTACTTC. The encoded protein is CASSSRGLAGVYEQYF.

The chain uses TRBV3-1 (or the pseudogene TRBV3-2) and TRBJ2-7; a possible D gene is TRBD2 (5 bases). In germline, CDR1 is LGHDT, CDR2 YNNKEL (reference sequence). The CDR3 sequence is 12 residues long. V was pared by 4 bases and J by 9 bases, with 13 bases between. CDR3 sequence (DNA): TGTGCCAGCAGCCCGGGATCACGCGGGCAGTACTTC. It yields the protein CASSPGSRGQYF.

A remark on this clone: The junction and the germline gene differ at one end; a read error may be behind it. V gene TRBV5-8 combines with J gene TRBJ2-5, with 10 bases fitting TRBD2. There are 14 residues in the CDR3. The germline CDR1 and CDR2 sequences are SGHTS and YDEGEE. CDR3 loop: CASSFSGLAGARDF. The CDR3 DNA reads TGTGCCAGCAGCTTTAGTGGTCTAGCGGGGGCCCGGGACTTC. The full variable domain, rest sourced from reference TRBV5-8 and TRBJ2-5, is EAGVTQSPTHLIKTRGQQATLRCSPISGHTSVYWYQQALGLGLQFLLWYDEGEERNRGNFPPRFSGRQFPNYSSELNVNALELEDSALYLCASSFSGLAGARDFGPGTRLLVL.

The V and J genes are TRBV7-6 and TRBJ2-1, with 12 nucleotides matching TRBD2. This CDR3 region has 18 residues. Germline V gene sequence: CDR1 SGHVS, CDR2 FNYEAQ. The J segment lost 3 bases and the V segment lost 1 base, leaving 7 bases of the junction unmatched. The CDR3 sequence is CASSLESSGRAFYNEQFF. For the CDR3, the DNA is TGTGCCAGCAGCTTAGAATCTAGCGGGAGGGCCTTCTACAATGAGCAGTTCTTC.

The chain combines TRBV19 with TRBJ1-5; a possible D gene is TRBD1 (5 bases). Trimming stripped 7 bases from V and 2 bases from J, with 15 bases between. The germline gives CDR1 LNHDA, CDR2 SQIVND (reference sequence). The CDR3 runs 15 residues. In DNA, the CDR3 is TGTGCCAGTACCACTGGGGGGTTGGGCAATCAGCCCCAGCATTTT. As protein: CASTTGGLGNQPQHF. The full variable domain, rest sourced from reference TRBV19 and TRBJ1-5, is DGGITQSPKYLFRKEGQNVTLSCEQNLNHDAMYWYRQDPGQGLRLIYYSQIVNDFQKGDIAEGYSVSREKKESFPLTVTSAQKNPTAFYLCASTTGGLGNQPQHFGDGTRLSIL.

This clone showed up just once. The V call is TRBV7-3, the J call TRBJ1-5; 7 nucleotides align to TRBD1. Germline CDR1 is SGHTA and CDR2 is FQGTGA. Trimming removed 5 bases from V and 9 bases from J; junction bases left unmatched: 7. The CDR3 contains 13 residues. The CDR3 reads CASSRTGKTPQHF. In DNA form, the CDR3 reads TGTGCCAGCAGCCGGACAGGCAAGACGCCCCAGCATTTT.

V gene TRBV7-2 combines with J gene TRBJ1-6; TRBD1 aligns across 9 bases. CDR1 is SGHTA and CDR2 is FQGNSA in the germline V gene. V shed 1 base, J shed 7 bases, and the junction held 11 bases outside the gene matches. CDR3 length equals 18 residues. The CDR3 bases are TGTGCCAGCAGCTTAGTTGGGACAGGGAGGTTTAGGAATTCACCCCTCCACTTT. This codes for CASSLVGTGRFRNSPLHF. Filled out from reference TRBV7-2 and TRBJ1-6, the complete variable domain reads GAGVSQSPSNKVTEKGKDVELRCDPISGHTALYWYRQSLGQGLEFLIYFQGNSAPDKSGLPSDRFSAERTGGSVSTLTIQRTQQEDSAVYLCASSLVGTGRFRNSPLHFGNGTRLTVT.

V gene TRBV5-1 combines with J gene TRBJ1-6, with no clear D. CDR1 and CDR2 (germline): SGHRS, YFSETQ. CDR3 size: 15 residues. V lost 0 bases to trimming and J lost 4 bases, with 8 bases between them. The CDR3 here is CASSLDNPYNSPLHF. As DNA, the CDR3 is TGCGCCAGCAGCTTGGACAATCCATATAATTCACCCCTCCACTTT.

The gene calls are TRBV4-2 and TRBJ2-3; D might be TRBD2 (6 bases). The CDR3 runs 14 residues. Germline V gene data show CDR1 as LGHNA and CDR2 as YNFKEQ. The V end lost 1 base, the J end lost 6 bases, and 11 bases lay between the germline ends. As DNA, the CDR3 is TGTGCCAGCAGCCAAGGTGCGGGACGGGATACGCAGTATTTT. Amino acids: CASSQGAGRDTQYF.

This chain connects TRBV25-1 to TRBJ1-6; D possibly corresponds to TRBD1 (6 bases). Germline V gene data show CDR1 as MGHDK and CDR2 as SYGVNS. CDR3 length equals 16 residues. V lost 1 base to trimming and J lost 7 bases, with 14 bases between them. The CDR3 here is CASSEWPGAQNSPLHF. The CDR3 DNA follows: TGTGCCAGCAGTGAATGGCCAGGGGCGCAAAATTCACCCCTCCACTTT. The full variable domain, rest sourced from reference TRBV25-1 and TRBJ1-6, is EADIYQTPRYLVIGTGKKITLECSQTMGHDKMYWYQQDPGMELHLIHYSYGVNSTEKGDLSSESTVSRIRTEHFPLTLESARPSHTSQYLCASSEWPGAQNSPLHFGNGTRLTVT.

This chain uses TRBV7-9 with TRBJ1-2; D is undetermined. The ends were cut back, 7 bases at V and 4 bases at J, with 16 bases in the middle. This CDR3 spans 14 amino acids. Germline V CDR1 and CDR2: SEHNR, FQNEAQ (reference sequence). CDR3 in DNA: TGTGCCAGCACCCCAGGTTCAGAGGGCTATGGCTACACCTTC. Its translation is CASTPGSEGYGYTF.

The rearrangement links TRBV7-9 to TRBJ2-7; D uncertain. CDR1 SEHNR and CDR2 FQNEAQ come from the germline V gene (reference sequence). Trimming removed 2 bases from V and 7 bases from J, with 12 bases in between. This CDR3 contains 13 residues. The CDR3 nucleotides are TGTGCCAGCAGCTTAAGTAGCTCCGGGGAGCAGTACTTC. As protein: CASSLSSSGEQYF.